This TCR beta chain was sequenced for a study of cytomegalovirus exposure and HLA in healthy donors. CDR3 size: 18 residues. V lost 4 bases to trimming and J lost 0 bases, with 20 bases between them. Germline loops: CDR1 SGDLS, CDR2 YYNGEE. Whole-study results and caveats: It emerged from a later analysis that several of the most significant clusters appeared to be linked to common viral pathogens. Association of 17,000 or so TCR beta sequences with HLA alleles was found at 0.05 false discovery rate in a later analysis.

Vbeta (60) and Jbeta (13) primers were used in the PCR. Sequenced by immunoSEQ multiplex PCR; TCRdb stores in-frame clones only, minus some. The table lists about 190,000 clones, 75% to 85% of them singletons, with about 2.2% in the top ten. Concerning this clone itself: What it binds is unknown.

This sequence joins TRBV9 and TRBJ1-3; tentatively, D is TRBD1 (6 bases). The receptor was isolated from a woman in her 30s in good health and CMV-seronegative. Sequencing input: PBMCs. Written as DNA, the CDR3 is TGTGCCAGCAGCCCCCGGAGACAGGCGTCCTTCTCTGGAAACACCATATATTTT. Translated: CASSPRRQASFSGNTIYF.